Listed below are T cell receptor beta chains from one sample, sequenced in a study of T-cell reconstitution after alpha-beta-depleted transplantation in children. TCRdb reanalysed the PCR reads using MiXCR and keeps one entry per CDR3 protein. Of around 580,000 distinct CDR3 sequences in the sample, roughly 23% are singletons; the top ten hold 11% to 15%. The specimen comprised PBMCs, mostly from graft donor cells, sampled 360 days after TCRalphabeta/CD19-depleted stem cell transplant. Receptor source: a boy under two years old who had a stem cell transplant for acute myeloid leukemia, so the T cells may come from the graft donor. CDR3s include the opening cysteine and the closing phenylalanine or tryptophan. Each record gives: D gene, clone size, J gene, V gene, CDR3 protein, CDR3 DNA. A D gene is named only where the DNA matches it firmly. Some rows have no size entry. The others give once, few or many, or a class for an expanded clone.

NA | NA | TRBJ2-2 | TRBV2 | CASSEPGRVNTGELFF | TGTGCCAGCAGTGAACCGGGCAGGGTGAACACCGGGGAGCTGTTTTTT
NA | few | TRBJ2-7 | TRBV12-3/TRBV12-4 | CASSSTGLLSSYEQYF | TGTGCCAGCAGTTCCACGGGACTCCTGAGCTCCTACGAGCAGTACTTC
NA | NA | TRBJ1-5 | TRBV20-1 | CSAREPGGQPQHF | TGCAGTGCTAGAGAACCAGGCGGTCAGCCCCAGCATTTT
TRBD1 | many | TRBJ1-5 | TRBV7-2 | CASSPEGTGGQPQHF | TGTGCCAGCAGCCCGGAGGGGACAGGGGGGCAGCCCCAGCATTTT
TRBD1 | few | TRBJ2-7 | TRBV7-9 | CASSFGTGALLSYEQYF | TGTGCCAGCAGCTTCGGAACAGGGGCCCTCCTCTCCTACGAGCAGTACTTC
NA | NA | TRBJ2-1 | TRBV6-1 | CASRKRSVDNEQFF | TGTGCCAGCCGTAAGCGGTCGGTCGACAATGAGCAGTTCTTC
NA | NA | TRBJ1-5 | TRBV15 | CATSQDSSQPQHF | TGTGCCACCAGCCAGGACAGCTCCCAGCCCCAGCATTTT
NA | many | TRBJ2-1 | TRBV20-1 | CSARGGGPHNEQFF | TGCAGTGCTAGAGGTGGGGGGCCCCACAATGAGCAGTTCTTC
TRBD1 | NA | TRBJ2-7 | TRBV5-1 | CASSPRDRGSYEQYF | TGCGCCAGCAGCCCCCGGGACAGGGGCTCCTACGAGCAGTACTTC
NA | NA | TRBJ2-2 | TRBV2 | CASSEDRPQDGELFF | TGTGCCAGCAGTGAGGACAGACCCCAAGACGGGGAGCTGTTTTTT
NA | few | TRBJ2-2 | TRBV20-1 | CSAREVPGELFF | TGCAGTGCTAGAGAGGTTCCCGGGGAGCTGTTTTTT
NA | few | TRBJ1-1 | TRBV12-3/TRBV12-4 | CASSLWALNTEAFF | TGTGCCAGCAGTTTGTGGGCTTTAAACACTGAAGCTTTCTTT
NA | few | TRBJ2-5 | TRBV6-4 | CASSDSVLRTQETQYF | TGTGCCAGCAGTGACTCCGTGCTACGGACCCAAGAGACCCAGTACTTC